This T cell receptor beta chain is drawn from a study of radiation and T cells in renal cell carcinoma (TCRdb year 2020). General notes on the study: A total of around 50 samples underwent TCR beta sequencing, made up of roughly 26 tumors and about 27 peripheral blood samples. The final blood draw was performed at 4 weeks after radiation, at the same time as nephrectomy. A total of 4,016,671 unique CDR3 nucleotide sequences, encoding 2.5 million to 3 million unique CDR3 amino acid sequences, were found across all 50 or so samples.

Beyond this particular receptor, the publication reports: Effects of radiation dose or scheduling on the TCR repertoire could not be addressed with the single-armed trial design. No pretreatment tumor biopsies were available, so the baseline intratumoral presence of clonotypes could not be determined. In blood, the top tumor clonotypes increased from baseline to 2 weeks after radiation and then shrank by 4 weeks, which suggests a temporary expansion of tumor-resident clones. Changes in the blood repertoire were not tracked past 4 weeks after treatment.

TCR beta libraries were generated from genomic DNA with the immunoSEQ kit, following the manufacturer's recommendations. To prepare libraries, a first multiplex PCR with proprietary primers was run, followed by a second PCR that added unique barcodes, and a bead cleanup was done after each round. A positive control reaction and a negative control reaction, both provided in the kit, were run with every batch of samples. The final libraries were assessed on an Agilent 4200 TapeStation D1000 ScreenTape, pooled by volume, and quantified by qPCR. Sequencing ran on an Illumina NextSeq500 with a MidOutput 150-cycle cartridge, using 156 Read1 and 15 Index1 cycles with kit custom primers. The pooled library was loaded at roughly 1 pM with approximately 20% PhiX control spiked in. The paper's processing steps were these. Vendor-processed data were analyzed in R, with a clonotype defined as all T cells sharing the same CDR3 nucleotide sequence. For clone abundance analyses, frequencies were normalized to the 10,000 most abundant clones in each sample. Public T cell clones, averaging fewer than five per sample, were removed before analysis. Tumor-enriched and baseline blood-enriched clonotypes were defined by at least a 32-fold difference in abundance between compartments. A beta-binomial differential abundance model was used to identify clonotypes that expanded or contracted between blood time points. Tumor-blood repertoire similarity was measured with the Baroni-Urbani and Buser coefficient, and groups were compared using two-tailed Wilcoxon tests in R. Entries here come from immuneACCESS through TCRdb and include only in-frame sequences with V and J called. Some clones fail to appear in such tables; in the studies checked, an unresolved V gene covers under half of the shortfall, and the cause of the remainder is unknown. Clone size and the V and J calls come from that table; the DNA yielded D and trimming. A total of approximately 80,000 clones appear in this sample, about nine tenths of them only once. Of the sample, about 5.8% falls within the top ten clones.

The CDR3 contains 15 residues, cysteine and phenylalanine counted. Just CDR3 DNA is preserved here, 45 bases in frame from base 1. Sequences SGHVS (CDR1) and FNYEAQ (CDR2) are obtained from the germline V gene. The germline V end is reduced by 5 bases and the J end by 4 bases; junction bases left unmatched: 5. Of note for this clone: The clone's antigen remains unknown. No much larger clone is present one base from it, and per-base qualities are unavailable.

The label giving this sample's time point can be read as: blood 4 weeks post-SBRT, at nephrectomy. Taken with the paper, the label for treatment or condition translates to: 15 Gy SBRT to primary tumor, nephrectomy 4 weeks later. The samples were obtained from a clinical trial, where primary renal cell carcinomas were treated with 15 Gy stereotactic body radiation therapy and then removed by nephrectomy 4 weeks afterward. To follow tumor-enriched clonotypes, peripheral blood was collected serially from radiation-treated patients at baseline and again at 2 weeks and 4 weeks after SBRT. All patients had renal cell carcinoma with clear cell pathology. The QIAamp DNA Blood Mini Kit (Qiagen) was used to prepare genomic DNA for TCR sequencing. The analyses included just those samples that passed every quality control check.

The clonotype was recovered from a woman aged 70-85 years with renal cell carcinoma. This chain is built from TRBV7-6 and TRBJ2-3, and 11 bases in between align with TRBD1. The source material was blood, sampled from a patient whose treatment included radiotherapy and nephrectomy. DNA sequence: TGTGCCAGCAGCAACCCGGGACAGGGGGCAGATACGCAGTATTTT. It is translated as CASSNPGQGADTQYF.